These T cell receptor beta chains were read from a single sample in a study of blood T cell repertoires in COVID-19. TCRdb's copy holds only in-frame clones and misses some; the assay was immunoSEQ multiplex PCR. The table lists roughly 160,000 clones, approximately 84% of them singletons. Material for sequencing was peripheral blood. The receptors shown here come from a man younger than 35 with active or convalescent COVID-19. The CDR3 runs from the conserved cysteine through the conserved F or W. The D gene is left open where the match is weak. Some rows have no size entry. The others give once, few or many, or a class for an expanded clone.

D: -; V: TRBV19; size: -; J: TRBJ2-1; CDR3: CASSSVVLYNEQFF; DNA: TGTGCCAGTAGTTCCGTCGTTCTCTACAATGAGCAGTTCTTC
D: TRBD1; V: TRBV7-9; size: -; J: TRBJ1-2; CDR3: CASSSRGLGTGVNYGYTF; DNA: TGTGCCAGCAGCTCAAGAGGCCTCGGGACAGGGGTTAACTATGGCTACACCTTC
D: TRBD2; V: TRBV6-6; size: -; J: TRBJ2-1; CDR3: CASGTSGGPSDEQFF; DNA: TGTGCCAGCGGGACTAGCGGGGGACCTTCGGATGAGCAGTTCTTC
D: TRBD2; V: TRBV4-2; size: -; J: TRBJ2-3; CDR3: CASSPLAGGISDTQYF; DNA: TGTGCCAGCAGCCCCCTAGCGGGGGGGATTTCAGATACGCAGTATTTT
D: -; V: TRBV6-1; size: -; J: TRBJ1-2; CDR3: CASSTESRNYGYTF; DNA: TGTGCCAGCAGTACGGAGTCTAGGAATTATGGCTACACCTTC
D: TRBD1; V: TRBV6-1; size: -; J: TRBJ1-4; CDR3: CASSEGQGFEKLFF; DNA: TGTGCCAGCAGTGAAGGACAGGGTTTTGAAAAACTGTTTTTT
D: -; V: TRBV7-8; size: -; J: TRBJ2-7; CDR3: CASSLGKRSSYEQYF; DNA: TGTGCCAGCAGCTTAGGGAAGCGGTCCTCCTACGAGCAGTACTTC
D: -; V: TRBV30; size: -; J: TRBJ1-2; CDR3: CAWNPGGDKNGYTF; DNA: TGTGCCTGGAATCCGGGGGGGGATAAGAATGGCTACACCTTC
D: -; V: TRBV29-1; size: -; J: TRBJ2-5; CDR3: CSVALSGPKGAQYF; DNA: TGCAGCGTCGCGCTTAGCGGCCCCAAAGGGGCCCAGTACTTC
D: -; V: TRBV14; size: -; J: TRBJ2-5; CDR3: CASSQYQFPRETQYF; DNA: TGTGCCAGCAGCCAATATCAGTTTCCGAGGGAGACCCAGTACTTC
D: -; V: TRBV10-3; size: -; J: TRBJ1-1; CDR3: CAISDPYQGRGTEAFF; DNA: TGTGCCATCAGTGACCCTTATCAGGGGCGAGGCACTGAAGCTTTCTTT
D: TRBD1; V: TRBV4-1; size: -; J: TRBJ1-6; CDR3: CASSQVQGDSPLHF; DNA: TGCGCCAGCAGCCAAGTTCAGGGGGATTCACCCCTCCACTTT
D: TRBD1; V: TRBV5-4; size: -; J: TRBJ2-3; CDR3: CASSSGQGARTDTQYF; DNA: TGTGCCAGCAGCTCGGGACAGGGGGCCCGCACAGATACGCAGTATTTT
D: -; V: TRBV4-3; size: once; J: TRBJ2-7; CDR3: CASSQETIFGAEPYEQYF; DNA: TGCGCCAGCAGCCAAGAAACGATCTTCGGAGCGGAACCCTACGAGCAGTACTTC
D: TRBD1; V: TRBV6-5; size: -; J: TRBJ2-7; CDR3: CASIQTGTPPYEQYF; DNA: TGTGCCAGCATCCAGACAGGGACCCCCCCCTACGAGCAGTACTTC
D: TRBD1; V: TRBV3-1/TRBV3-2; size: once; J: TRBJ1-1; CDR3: CASSQAATGGTEAFF; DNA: TGTGCCAGCAGCCAAGCCGCCACAGGGGGCACTGAAGCTTTCTTT
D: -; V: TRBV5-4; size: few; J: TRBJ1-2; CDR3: CASSLDGAGGYTF; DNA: TGTGCCAGCAGCTTGGATGGCGCGGGTGGCTACACCTTC
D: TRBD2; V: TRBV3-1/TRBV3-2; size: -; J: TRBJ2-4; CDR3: CASSSGGAKNIQYF; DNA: TGTGCCAGCAGCTCGGGGGGAGCCAAAAACATTCAGTACTTC
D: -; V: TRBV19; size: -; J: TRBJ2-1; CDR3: CASSIAGKNNEQFF; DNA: TGTGCCAGTAGTATCGCAGGGAAAAACAATGAGCAGTTCTTC
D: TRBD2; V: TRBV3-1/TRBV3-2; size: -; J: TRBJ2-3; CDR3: CASSQDAVRASGRDTQYF; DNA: TGTGCCAGCAGCCAAGATGCAGTACGGGCTAGCGGGAGAGATACGCAGTATTTT
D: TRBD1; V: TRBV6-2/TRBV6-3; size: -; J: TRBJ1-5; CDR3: CASSNDRDSNQPQHF; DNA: TGTGCCAGCAGTAACGACAGGGATAGCAATCAGCCCCAGCATTTT
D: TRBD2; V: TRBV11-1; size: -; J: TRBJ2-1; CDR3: CASSPRLAGVEEQFF; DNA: TGTGCCAGCAGCCCGCGACTAGCGGGAGTTGAGGAGCAGTTCTTC
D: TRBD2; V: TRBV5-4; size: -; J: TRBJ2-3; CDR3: CASSPSVGTSGASTDTQYF; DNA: TGTGCCAGCAGCCCGTCAGTGGGGACTAGCGGGGCTAGCACAGATACGCAGTATTTT
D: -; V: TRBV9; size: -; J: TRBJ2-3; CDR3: CASSQVGGTDTQYF; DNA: TGTGCCAGCAGCCAGGTAGGAGGGACAGATACGCAGTATTTT